The TCR beta chain described here comes from a study of cytomegalovirus exposure and HLA in healthy donors. Study observations and caveats: In a later analysis, V- and J-gene trimming of beta chains associated with a DCLRE1C missense variant, replicated independently. Earlier findings revealed that most TCR beta V segments proved productive either about 87% or about 30% of the time. Upon later analysis, HLA-associated TCR beta chains proved more clonally expanded than other, equally common chains. It emerged from a later analysis that several of the most significant clusters appeared to be linked to common viral pathogens.

A note on this clone: Its target is unknown.

The PCR had 60 Vbeta and 13 Jbeta primers. Profiled with immunoSEQ multiplex PCR; TCRdb holds only in-frame clones, not every one. This sample contains about 75,000 clones. The germline V gene has CDR1 MNHNY and CDR2 SVGAGI (reference sequence). There are 16 residues in the CDR3. Trimming removed 2 bases from V and 6 bases from J; junction bases left unmatched: 5. The sequence was obtained from a young man in good health and CMV-seropositive. Sequencing was done on a sample of PBMCs. This rearrangement joins TRBV6-6 to TRBJ1-5; 12 bases are shared with TRBD1. CDR3 sequence reads: CASSYPGQGAAQPQHF. DNA for the CDR3: TGTGCCAGCAGTTACCCGGGACAGGGGGCGGCTCAGCCCCAGCATTTT.